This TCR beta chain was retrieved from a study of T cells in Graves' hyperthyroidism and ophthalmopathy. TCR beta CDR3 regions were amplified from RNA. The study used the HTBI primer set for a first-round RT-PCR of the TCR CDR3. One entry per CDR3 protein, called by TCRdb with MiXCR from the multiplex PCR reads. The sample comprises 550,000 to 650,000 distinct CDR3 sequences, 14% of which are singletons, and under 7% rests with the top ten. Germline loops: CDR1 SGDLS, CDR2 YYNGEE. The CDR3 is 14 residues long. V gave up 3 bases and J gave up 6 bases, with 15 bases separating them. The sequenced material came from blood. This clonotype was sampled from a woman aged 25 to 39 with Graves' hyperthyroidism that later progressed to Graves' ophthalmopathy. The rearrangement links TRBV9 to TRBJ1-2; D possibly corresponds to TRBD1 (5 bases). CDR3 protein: CASSAGGGEDGYTF. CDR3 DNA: TGTGCCAGCAGCGCCGGGGGGGGAGAAGATGGCTACACCTTC.